One and the same sample provided the 2 T cell receptor beta chains below, sequenced in a study of T cell responses to AZD1222 COVID-19 vaccine. Sequencing was performed with immunoSEQ multiplex PCR; in TCRdb, only in-frame clones are kept and a portion is missing. This table has 95,000 to 150,000 clones, 85% to 90% appearing once. Here the sequenced sample was peripheral blood, taken on day 0 of AZD1222 vaccination. The receptors here all came from an adult in good health.

The chain carries TRBV7-6 and TRBJ1-4, with D possibly being TRBD1 (5 bases). In germline, CDR1 is SGHVS, CDR2 FNYEAQ. V was cut by 1 base and J by 5 bases, with 8 bases left in between. This CDR3 region has 14 residues. The CDR3, as DNA: TGTGCCAGCAGCTTAGTCGGGGCCAATGAAAAACTGTTTTTT. Amino acid sequence: CASSLVGANEKLFF.

V gene TRBV7-8 combines with J gene TRBJ1-5; D might be TRBD1 (6 bases). V lost 5 bases, J lost 9 bases, and 17 bases lay in between. Germline values: CDR1 SGHVS, CDR2 FQNEAQ. The CDR3 has 14 residues. The CDR3 is CASSPVGGEGPQHF. CDR3 coding DNA: TGTGCCAGCAGCCCCGTAGGGGGGGAAGGGCCCCAGCATTTT.